This T cell receptor beta chain was recovered during a study of blood T cell repertoires in COVID-19. This clone was detected once. Sequencing used immunoSEQ multiplex PCR; TCRdb keeps in-frame clones, though not all of them. Of around 100,000 clones listed, approximately 83% are singletons. The CDR3 totals 16 residues. The germline gives CDR1 LNHDA, CDR2 SQIVND (reference sequence). V trimming: 7 bases; J trimming: 3 bases; junction bases outside the gene matches: 14. This chain connects TRBV19 to TRBJ1-1; 7 nucleotides align to TRBD1. What was sequenced was peripheral blood. This clonotype originated in a woman in her 70s with acute or convalescent COVID-19. Here the CDR3 reads CASTPNWDSRYTEAFF. CDR3 bases: TGTGCCAGTACCCCGAATTGGGACAGCCGTTACACTGAAGCTTTCTTT.